Listed here are 22 T cell receptor beta chains from one sample, sequenced in a study of blood T cell repertoires in COVID-19. TCRdb keeps only in-frame clones here, not all; method: immunoSEQ multiplex PCR. The table shows around 230,000 clones, with roughly 88% occurring only once. Source material: peripheral blood. The receptors were sampled from a man aged 25-45 years who had recovered from COVID-19.

The rearrangement links TRBV7-6 to TRBJ2-3; the D gene is possibly TRBD2 (5 bases). The CDR3 has 12 amino acids. Germline V gene data show CDR1 as SGHVS and CDR2 as FNYEAQ. Trimming shortened V by 1 base and J by 6 bases, and 5 bases separated the two germline ends. The CDR3 loop is CASSLGEDTQYF. CDR3 sequence (DNA): TGTGCCAGCAGCTTAGGGGAGGATACGCAGTATTTT.

The chain couples TRBV10-3 to TRBJ1-2, with 9 nucleotides matching TRBD1. The CDR3 runs to 14 residues. Germline CDR1 is ENHRY and CDR2 is SYGVKD. J lost 7 bases, V lost 8 bases, and 11 bases had no gene match. The CDR3, as DNA: TGTGCCATCGGACCGGGACAGGGATTTTTTGGCTACACCTTC. Translating gives CAIGPGQGFFGYTF.

V gene TRBV5-1 combines with J gene TRBJ1-1; D is unclear. The V end lost 8 bases, the J end lost 3 bases, and 14 bases lay between the germline ends. Per germline, CDR1 SGHRS and CDR2 YFSETQ. The CDR3 loop spans 13 amino acids. CDR3 coding DNA: TGCGCCAGTTTACTGGAACTATACACTGAAGCTTTCTTT. Amino acids: CASLLELYTEAFF.

The chain joins TRBV25-1 to TRBJ1-3; 11 bases are a match to TRBD1. The junction had 6 bases not matched to a gene; V was cut back by 5 bases and J by 0 bases. In germline, CDR1 is MGHDK, CDR2 SYGVNS. This CDR3 contains 17 residues. The CDR3 loop reads CASSSGTGGSSGNTIYF. The CDR3 bases are TGTGCCAGCAGTTCCGGGACAGGGGGTTCCTCTGGAAACACCATATATTTT.

V and J are TRBV5-1 and TRBJ1-2, with D maybe TRBD1 (6 bases). The CDR3 spans 13 residues. The germline gives CDR1 SGHRS, CDR2 YFSETQ. Deletions cut 2 bases from V and 2 bases from J, with 7 bases between. The CDR3 reads CASSFTGNYGYTF. CDR3 in DNA: TGCGCCAGCAGCTTCACAGGGAACTATGGCTACACCTTC.

The CDR3 bases are TGTGCCAGCAGTGAATACCGCACTCCTAACTATGGCTACACCTTC. Its protein is CASSEYRTPNYGYTF. The gene calls are TRBV6-1 and TRBJ1-2; unclear D gene. Germline CDR1 is MNHNS and CDR2 is SASEGT. This CDR3 has 15 amino acids. V lost 2 bases and J 0 bases, leaving 10 bases between the germline ends.

The CDR3 DNA is TGTGCCAGCTCACCAGTGGGACAGGGACGCACTGAAGCTTTCTTT. It encodes CASSPVGQGRTEAFF. The chain couples TRBV18 to TRBJ1-1, with 9 bases fitting TRBD1. Germline V gives CDR1 KGHSH, CDR2 LQKENI. The CDR3 consists of 15 residues. The junction had 5 bases not matched to a gene; V was cut back by 2 bases and J by 4 bases.

The rearrangement uses TRBV10-1 and TRBJ2-1, with 7 positions matching TRBD1. CDR3 size: 14 residues. V gave up 5 bases and J gave up 1 base; unmatched junction bases: 2. Germline V gives CDR1 WNHNN, CDR2 SYGVQD (reference sequence). CDR3 DNA: TGCGCCAGCAGTAAACAGGGGTCCTACAATGAGCAGTTCTTC. This translates into CASSKQGSYNEQFF.

The V call is TRBV7-9, the J call TRBJ2-3; perhaps TRBD1 as D (5 bases). With 4 bases removed from V and 0 bases from J, the gap between germline ends came to 14 bases. The CDR3 totals 16 residues. CDR1 is SEHNR, CDR2 FQNEAQ, per germline (reference sequence). The CDR3 spells CASSSNVGPSTDTQYF. The DNA of the CDR3 is TGTGCCAGCAGCTCTAACGTGGGGCCAAGCACAGATACGCAGTATTTT.

CDR3 DNA sequence: TGTGCCAGCAGCTTGGGCAGGGATTATGGCTACACCTTC. Its translation: CASSLGRDYGYTF. The J gene is TRBJ1-2, the V gene TRBV7-2, with D possibly being TRBD1 (5 bases). Germline CDR1 and CDR2: SGHTA and FQGNSA. This CDR3 region has 13 residues. V was pared by 3 bases and J by 5 bases, with 10 bases between.

The chain recombines TRBV18 with TRBJ1-2; D is unresolved. V lost 4 bases, J lost 0 bases, and 9 bases lay in between. The germline CDR1 and CDR2 sequences are KGHSH and LQKENI. This CDR3 is 14 amino acids long. CDR3 amino acids: CASSRAEANYGYTF. CDR3 DNA sequence: TGTGCCAGCTCACGGGCAGAAGCTAACTATGGCTACACCTTC.

In this sample, this clone turned up once. The gene calls are TRBV4-3 and TRBJ1-2; perhaps TRBD1 as D (6 bases). This CDR3 comprises 16 residues. Trimming removed 2 bases at V and 0 bases at J, with 13 bases between. Looked up from germline, CDR1 is LGHNA and CDR2 is YSLEER. CDR3 bases: TGCGCCAGCAGCCAACACAGGGACACAACTAACTATGGCTACACCTTC. This gives the protein CASSQHRDTTNYGYTF.

The rearrangement joins TRBV6-5 to TRBJ1-2; D ambiguous. Germline CDR1 is MNHEY and CDR2 is SVGAGI. CDR3 size: 13 residues. V lost 4 bases, J lost 9 bases, and 15 bases lay in between. CDR3 bases: TGTGCCAGCAGTTTAGGAGGCCCGCAAAGCTACACCTTC. Translation: CASSLGGPQSYTF.

This chain connects TRBV2 to TRBJ1-2; TRBD1 matches at 11 bases. V gave up 6 bases and J gave up 6 bases; unmatched junction bases: 6. CDR1 and CDR2 from the germline V gene are SNHLY and FYNNEI. The CDR3 is made up of 14 amino acids. CDR3 in DNA: TGTGCCAGCAGCTGGACAGGGGGCGCGGATGGCTACACCTTC. The encoded protein is CASSWTGGADGYTF. The full variable domain, its missing parts supplied by reference TRBV2 and TRBJ1-2, is EPEVTQTPSHQVTQMGQEVILRCVPISNHLYFYWYRQILGQKVEFLVSFYNNEISEKSEIFDDQFSVERPDGSNFTLKIRSTKLEDSAMYFCASSWTGGADGYTFGSGTRLTVV.

V usage is TRBV6-6 and J usage is TRBJ2-7; D perhaps matches TRBD2 (6 bases). Germline-derived CDR1 and CDR2 are MNHNY and SVGAGI (reference sequence). The length of the CDR3 is 14 residues. V lost 5 bases, J lost 6 bases, and 17 bases lay in between. The CDR3 spells CASSSSGTSREQYF. The CDR3 DNA sequence: TGTGCCAGCAGTAGTTCCGGGACTTCTCGCGAGCAGTACTTC.

This chain links TRBV3-1 (or the pseudogene TRBV3-2) with TRBJ2-2, with a weak D call TRBD1 (8 bases). This CDR3 comprises 18 residues. In germline, CDR1 is LGHDT, CDR2 YNNKEL (reference sequence). Deletions cut 5 bases from V and 1 base from J, with 20 bases between. The CDR3 reads CASSTGGGSDGNTGELFF. As DNA, the CDR3 is TGTGCCAGCAGCACAGGGGGGGGCTCCGATGGGAACACCGGGGAGCTGTTTTTT.

The chain carries TRBV29-1 and TRBJ1-1; TRBD1 aligns across 10 bases. The CDR3 runs 13 residues. Germline values: CDR1 SQVTM, CDR2 ANQGSEA. J was trimmed by 4 bases and V by 7 bases; bases with no gene match: 6. The CDR3 loop is CSARTGGSTEAFF. The CDR3 DNA sequence: TGCAGCGCCCGGACAGGGGGAAGCACTGAAGCTTTCTTT.

The chain joins TRBV6-5 to TRBJ1-6; D call uncertain. Germline CDR1 is MNHEY and CDR2 is SVGAGI. The ends were cut back, 2 bases at V and 0 bases at J, with 5 bases in the middle. The CDR3 has 15 residues. CDR3 residues: CASSYASSYNSPLHF. The CDR3 region has the DNA TGTGCCAGCAGTTACGCGAGCTCCTATAATTCACCCCTCCACTTT.

The chain joins TRBV3-1 (or the pseudogene TRBV3-2) to TRBJ2-7; 7 bases map to TRBD1. The CDR3 length is 15 residues. The V gene end was trimmed by 0 bases and the J gene end by 3 bases; junction bases not matched to a gene: 5. CDR1 is LGHDT and CDR2 is YNNKEL in the germline V gene (reference sequence). The CDR3 sequence: CASSQDRTGLYEQYF. In DNA form, the CDR3 reads TGTGCCAGCAGCCAAGATCGGACAGGACTCTACGAGCAGTACTTC.

The genes are TRBV5-1 and TRBJ1-1, with D uncertain. This CDR3 contains 12 residues. Germline-derived CDR1 and CDR2 are SGHRS and YFSETQ. The V gene lost 0 bases and the J gene lost 4 bases, with 4 bases spanning the gap. In DNA, the CDR3 is TGCGCCAGCAGCTTGGTGAGCACTGAAGCTTTCTTT. Translated: CASSLVSTEAFF. Drawing the rest from reference TRBV5-1 and TRBJ1-1, the complete variable domain is KAGVTQTPRYLIKTRGQQVTLSCSPISGHRSVSWYQQTPGQGLQFLFEYFSETQRNKGNFPGRFSGRQFSNSRSEMNVSTLELGDSALYLCASSLVSTEAFFGQGTRLTVV.

The J gene is TRBJ1-2, the V gene TRBV6-6, with D unresolved. The CDR3 is made up of 15 amino acids. Germline-derived CDR1 and CDR2 are MNHNY and SVGAGI (reference sequence). V shed 0 bases and J shed 4 bases, with 12 bases lying between them. Here the CDR3 reads CASSYSAAEGYGYTF. CDR3 in DNA: TGTGCCAGCAGTTACTCGGCGGCGGAAGGCTATGGCTACACCTTC.

This clone showed up just a few times. The rearrangement links TRBV6-2 or TRBV6-3 to TRBJ1-3, with 8 positions matching TRBD1. The CDR3 totals 20 residues. Trimming cost V 2 bases and J 0 bases; bases outside gene matches: 15. Germline loops: CDR1 MNHEY, CDR2 SVGEGT. CDR3 sequence reads: CASSYPLAGTGGASGNTIYF. The CDR3 DNA is TGTGCCAGCAGTTACCCCCTGGCCGGGACAGGCGGCGCCTCTGGAAACACCATATATTTT.